What follows are 31 T cell receptor beta chains derived from one specimen sequenced in a study of OX40 agonist ivuxolimab in advanced cancers. Clones were read by immunoSEQ multiplex PCR, and TCRdb kept only the in-frame ones, dropping some. Of fewer than 90,000 clones in the sample, around 86% are singletons; the top ten hold just over 2.5%. The sample consisted of CD4+ or CD8+ T cells sorted from blood, taken in a trial of the OX40 agonist ivuxolimab. The receptors stem from an adult with an advanced solid tumor such as melanoma, head and neck, liver or kidney cancer.

The chain uses TRBV7-2 and TRBJ2-3; 7 bases map to TRBD2. CDR3 size: 16 residues. In germline, CDR1 is SGHTA, CDR2 FQGNSA. The trim removed 6 bases at V and 2 bases at J, leaving 11 bases unmatched. The CDR3 spells CASRPLGTTSTDTQYF. CDR3 nucleotide sequence: TGTGCCAGCAGGCCACTGGGGACTACTTCCACAGATACGCAGTATTTT.

This rearrangement joins TRBV19 to TRBJ1-6, with 8 bases lining up with TRBD1. The CDR3 runs to 13 residues. CDR1 is LNHDA and CDR2 is SQIVND in the germline V gene (reference sequence). Trimming at V came to 10 bases and at J to 8 bases, leaving 7 bases not matched to a gene. CDR3 nucleotides: TGTGCCACCCAGGACAGGGTTGATTCACCCCTCCACTTT. Translating it yields CATQDRVDSPLHF.

The chain couples TRBV19 to TRBJ1-5, with 10 bases fitting TRBD1. V dropped 5 bases and J dropped 0; count of bases not matched to a gene: 10. The CDR3 runs 18 residues. Germline values: CDR1 LNHDA, CDR2 SQIVND (reference sequence). The CDR3 DNA reads as TGTGCCAGTAGTCCCCGGGACAGGGGATCAAATAGCAATCAGCCCCAGCATTTT. This gives the protein CASSPRDRGSNSNQPQHF.

This clone was seen a few times. The chain links TRBV19 to TRBJ2-5, with D possibly matching TRBD1 (6 bases). The V end was cut by 7 bases, the J end by 5 bases, with 20 bases between. Germline-derived CDR1 and CDR2 are LNHDA and SQIVND (reference sequence). This CDR3 comprises 15 residues. DNA for the CDR3: TGTGCCAGTACCCAGGGGTTAGGGTCCGGGGAGACCCAGTACTTC. The encoded protein is CASTQGLGSGETQYF.

The chain has TRBV7-9 and TRBJ1-1, with D perhaps TRBD1 (5 bases). This CDR3 region has 14 residues. Germline CDR1 and CDR2: SEHNR and FQNEAQ (reference sequence). Between the trimmed V and J ends, which lost 5 bases and 4 bases, there was a span of 14 bases. The CDR3 here is CASSRPGAGTEAFF. CDR3 DNA: TGTGCCAGCAGCCGGCCCGGGGCGGGCACTGAAGCTTTCTTT.

CDR3 residues: CASSVARGSGEKLFF. CDR3 DNA: TGTGCCAGCAGCGTAGCCAGGGGGTCGGGTGAAAAACTGTTTTTT. The genes are TRBV9 and TRBJ1-4; 7 bases line up with TRBD1. The CDR3 length is 15 residues. V trimming: 0 bases; J trimming: 7 bases; junction bases outside the gene matches: 6. Germline lookup yields CDR1 SGDLS and CDR2 YYNGEE. The full variable domain, rest sourced from reference TRBV9 and TRBJ1-4, is DSGVTQTPKHLITATGQRVTLRCSPRSGDLSVYWYQQSLDQGLQFLIQYYNGEERAKGNILERFSAQQFPDLHSELNLSSLELGDSALYFCASSVARGSGEKLFFGSGTQLSVL.

The rearrangement links TRBV4-2 to TRBJ1-4, with D tentatively TRBD1 (6 bases). The V gene's germline CDR1 is LGHNA and CDR2 YNFKEQ. V was pared by 5 bases and J by 6 bases, with 16 bases between. This CDR3 contains 15 residues. The DNA for the CDR3 is TGTGCCAGCAGCTCGGGGGACATTCAGGATGAAAAACTGTTTTTT. It codes for CASSSGDIQDEKLFF.

This sequence joins TRBV2 and TRBJ2-3, with TRBD2 matching 8 bases. Germline CDR1 reads SNHLY; CDR2 reads FYNNEI. V lost 2 bases to trimming and J lost 4 bases; unmatched junction nucleotides: 8. The CDR3 consists of 16 residues. CDR3 sequence: CASSEFGLAGADTQYF. In nucleotides, the CDR3 is TGTGCCAGCAGTGAATTCGGACTAGCCGGAGCAGATACGCAGTATTTT.

The chain carries TRBV6-5 and TRBJ2-7; tentative D call: TRBD1 (6 bases). With 6 bases removed from V and 0 bases from J, the gap between germline ends came to 12 bases. The CDR3 has 14 residues. Germline CDR1 is MNHEY and CDR2 is SVGAGI. Written as DNA, the CDR3 is TGTGCCAGCAGGACACAGGGATTCTCCTACGAGCAGTACTTC. Its translation: CASRTQGFSYEQYF.

The chain combines TRBV4-3 with TRBJ2-2; no definite D call. This CDR3 has 16 residues. V lost 4 bases to trimming and J lost 3 bases, with 15 bases between them. Germline V CDR1 and CDR2: LGHNA, YSLEER. DNA of the CDR3: TGCGCCAGCAGCCCTAGACGGGCGGCGGACACCGGGGAGCTGTTTTTT. It codes for CASSPRRAADTGELFF.

This clone was seen a few times. The J gene is TRBJ1-6, the V gene TRBV13; no clear D. V was pared by 3 bases and J by 7 bases, with 4 bases between. The CDR3 is 12 amino acids. The germline V gene encodes CDR1 PRHDT and CDR2 FYEKMQ (reference sequence). CDR3 sequence (DNA): TGTGCCAGCAGCTTGGAAAATTCACCCCTCCACTTT. The encoded protein is CASSLENSPLHF.

The chain combines TRBV4-1 with TRBJ2-3, with D tentatively TRBD2 (6 bases). The ends were cut back, 0 bases at V and 0 bases at J, with 16 bases in the middle. Germline values: CDR1 MGHRA, CDR2 YSYEKL. This CDR3 contains 18 residues. CDR3 bases: TGCGCCAGCAGCCAAGAGGGGTGGGCTAGCGTTAGCACAGATACGCAGTATTTT. This gives the protein CASSQEGWASVSTDTQYF.

The V call is TRBV5-1, the J call TRBJ1-2, with D possibly being TRBD1 (5 bases). Germline V gives CDR1 SGHRS, CDR2 YFSETQ. Trimming took 3 bases from V and 2 from J, leaving 11 bases between them. The CDR3 is made up of 14 amino acids. This CDR3 reads CASSWGDGNYGYTF. The CDR3 bases are TGCGCCAGCAGCTGGGGGGACGGCAACTATGGCTACACCTTC.

The gene calls are TRBV7-9 and TRBJ1-2; the D gene is possibly TRBD1 (6 bases). Germline loops: CDR1 SEHNR, CDR2 FQNEAQ (reference sequence). This CDR3 is built from 14 residues. Trimming removed 3 bases from V and 2 bases from J, with 10 bases in between. Here the CDR3 reads CASSLDGGNYGYTF. The DNA for the CDR3 is TGTGCCAGCAGCTTGGACGGGGGCAACTATGGCTACACCTTC.

The chain joins TRBV2 to TRBJ2-1; TRBD2 aligns across 8 bases. CDR3 length: 14 amino acids. After removal of 7 bases from V and 6 bases from J, the junction contained 8 bases not matched to a gene. Germline V gives CDR1 SNHLY, CDR2 FYNNEI. This CDR3 reads CASTGQRGSNEQFF. The CDR3 coding sequence is TGTGCCAGCACAGGACAGCGGGGGTCCAATGAGCAGTTCTTC.

The chain is built from TRBV7-3 and TRBJ2-5; D possibly corresponds to TRBD1 (6 bases). V gave up 1 base and J gave up 7 bases, with 16 bases separating them. CDR1 is SGHTA, CDR2 FQGTGA, per germline. The CDR3 is made up of 15 amino acids. DNA for the CDR3: TGTGCCAGCAGCTTAAACCCGCAGGGGCGCGGGACCCAGTACTTC. Residues: CASSLNPQGRGTQYF. Full variable domain (missing parts from reference TRBV7-3 and TRBJ2-5): GAGVSQTPSNKVTEKGKYVELRCDPISGHTALYWYRQSLGQGPEFLIYFQGTGAADDSGLPNDRFFAVRPEGSVSTLKIQRTERGDSAVYLCASSLNPQGRGTQYFGPGTRLLVL.

The CDR3 coding sequence is TGTGCCAGCAGTGCCGGGTTATGGGGCGGGGAGCTGTTTTTT. It translates to CASSAGLWGGELFF. This chain uses TRBV2 with TRBJ2-2; D call uncertain. The CDR3 consists of 14 residues. V dropped 4 bases and J dropped 7 bases, with 13 bases sitting between them. The V gene's germline CDR1 is SNHLY and CDR2 FYNNEI.

This sequence joins TRBV5-1 and TRBJ1-4; 8 nucleotides match TRBD1. Germline V lookup: CDR1 SGHRS, CDR2 YFSETQ. Trimming cost V 7 bases and J 3 bases; bases outside gene matches: 20. The CDR3 is 19 amino acids. The CDR3, as DNA: TGCGCCAGCGCCCTTAACGCCGAGGCAGGGGGCGCGGCTAATGAAAAACTGTTTTTT. This gives the protein CASALNAEAGGAANEKLFF.

The chain employs TRBV11-2 and TRBJ2-1, with D perhaps given as TRBD1 or TRBD2 (5 bases each). V gave up 3 bases and J gave up 10 bases, with 13 bases separating them. The CDR3 runs to 13 residues. Germline V gives CDR1 SGHAT, CDR2 FQNNGV. Here the CDR3 DNA reads TGTGCCAGCAGCTTTACGGGGCCGTGGGAGCAGTTCTTC. Translating gives CASSFTGPWEQFF.

This clone came up once. The chain links TRBV10-3 to TRBJ2-2, with D possibly matching TRBD1 (5 bases). V lost 9 bases and J lost 2, with 10 bases in between. CDR1 and CDR2 (germline): ENHRY, SYGVKD. The CDR3 runs to 13 residues. The CDR3 reads CAIQDVNTGELFF. CDR3 DNA sequence: TGTGCCATACAGGACGTTAACACCGGGGAGCTGTTTTTT.

The chain joins TRBV10-2 to TRBJ2-3; no firm D call. CDR1 and CDR2 (germline): WSHSY, SAAADI. V was pared by 3 bases and J by 4 bases, with 14 bases between. The CDR3 totals 15 residues. The CDR3 bases are TGCGCCAGCAGTGATCCGGGTTCCAAACCAGATACGCAGTATTTT. Translated: CASSDPGSKPDTQYF.

This clone was seen only once. The rearrangement joins TRBV6-5 to TRBJ1-5; D is unclear. V lost 6 bases, J lost 8 bases, and 20 bases lay in between. The CDR3 spans 15 residues. From germline, CDR1 is MNHEY and CDR2 SVGAGI. For the CDR3, the DNA is TGTGCCAGCAGGTCACTCAGGTTTACGAGGGAGCCCCAGCATTTT. Its translation is CASRSLRFTREPQHF.

The chain links TRBV9 to TRBJ1-2; tentatively, D is TRBD1 (5 bases). The CDR3 covers 15 residues. Germline V gives CDR1 SGDLS, CDR2 YYNGEE. The ends were cut back, 3 bases at V and 0 bases at J, with 12 bases in the middle. Written as DNA, the CDR3 is TGTGCCAGCAGCGCGAGGAGGGGTTCTAACTATGGCTACACCTTC. Its protein product is CASSARRGSNYGYTF.

The chain combines TRBV9 with TRBJ1-2; no definite D call. This CDR3 has 13 residues. V shed 4 bases and J shed 5 bases, with 12 bases lying between them. Germline V gene lookup returns CDR1 SGDLS and CDR2 YYNGEE. CDR3 residues: CASSPQELYGYTF. In DNA, the CDR3 is TGTGCCAGCAGCCCCCAGGAATTATATGGCTACACCTTC.

The J gene is TRBJ1-5, the V gene TRBV6-1, with D unresolved. Germline values: CDR1 MNHNS, CDR2 SASEGT. The V end lost 8 bases, the J end lost 3 bases, and 11 bases lay between the germline ends. The CDR3 length is 13 residues. Written as DNA, the CDR3 is TGTGCCAGCGGAGAAGGTGTCAATCAGCCCCAGCATTTT. Translation gives CASGEGVNQPQHF.

The chain uses TRBV19 and TRBJ2-4; D is unresolved. Germline V gives CDR1 LNHDA, CDR2 SQIVND (reference sequence). V was pared by 2 bases and J by 11 bases, with 10 bases between. This CDR3 is built from 12 residues. CDR3 protein: CASSITGSVQYF. The CDR3 DNA sequence: TGTGCCAGTAGTATAACCGGGTCCGTTCAGTACTTC.

The V and J genes are TRBV4-3 and TRBJ2-5; 7 positions match TRBD2. CDR3 length: 16 amino acids. From germline, CDR1 is LGHNA and CDR2 YSLEER. V trimming: 0 bases; J trimming: 4 bases; junction bases outside the gene matches: 8. For the CDR3, the DNA is TGCGCCAGCAGCCAAGAGAACGTAGCGGGCTCAGAGACCCAGTACTTC. Its translation is CASSQENVAGSETQYF.

The chain recombines TRBV5-1 with TRBJ1-2; D is uncertain. CDR1 is SGHRS, CDR2 YFSETQ, per germline. V was clipped by 2 bases and J by 4 bases, with 9 bases between them. The CDR3 contains 13 residues. CDR3 sequence (DNA): TGCGCCAGCAGCTTCTCAAACAGCTATGGCTACACCTTC. Its protein is CASSFSNSYGYTF.

This clone has just a few counts. The chain employs TRBV6-6 and TRBJ1-3, with D perhaps matching TRBD1 (6 bases). The CDR3 has 13 residues. The V end was cut by 6 bases, the J end by 8 bases, with 14 bases between. CDR1 is MNHNY, CDR2 SVGAGI, per germline (reference sequence). CDR3 sequence reads: CASREQGRDTIYF. The CDR3 coding sequence is TGTGCCAGCAGGGAACAGGGAAGGGACACCATATATTTT.

The chain combines TRBV4-2 with TRBJ2-3, with 13 bases matching TRBD2. The CDR3 runs to 18 residues. CDR1 is LGHNA, CDR2 YNFKEQ, per germline. Trimming took 2 bases from V and 0 from J; bases not matched to a gene: 5. The CDR3, as DNA: TGTGCCAGCAGCCAACGGACTAGCGGGGGCCTTAGCACAGATACGCAGTATTTT. This sequence encodes CASSQRTSGGLSTDTQYF.

The chain has TRBV7-2 and TRBJ1-6; D is unclear. The CDR3 sequence is 17 residues long. V was cut by 4 bases and J by 5 bases, with 18 bases left in between. Looked up from germline, CDR1 is SGHTA and CDR2 is FQGNSA. CDR3 residues: CASSSLARTDDNSPLHF. The CDR3 nucleotides are TGTGCCAGCAGCTCCCTCGCGAGGACGGATGATAATTCACCCCTCCACTTT.